The 2 T cell receptor beta chains below all came from one sample that was sequenced in a study of shared clonotypes between healthy human individuals. Here immunoSEQ multiplex PCR was the method, and the copy in TCRdb shows in-frame clones only, minus some. The sample has roughly 2,500,000 clones, 93% seen once. The sequencing input was naive CD4+ T cells from PBMCs. As to subset: CD45RA+ positively selected. The receptors were sampled from a man between 18 and 35 years old in good health. Some clones in this sample may be carry-over from other donors' samples.

The chain carries TRBV5-1 and TRBJ2-3, with TRBD1 matching 9 bases. Germline trimming cut 4 bases from V and 1 base from J; bases unmatched to any gene: 16. Germline V lookup: CDR1 SGHRS, CDR2 YFSETQ. The CDR3 has 19 amino acids. CDR3 in amino acids: CASSLRKTGGSPGTDTQYF. The DNA of the CDR3 is TGCGCCAGCAGCCTCCGGAAGACAGGGGGATCCCCGGGCACAGATACGCAGTATTTT.

The V and J genes are TRBV21-1 and TRBJ2-5; the table names TRBD2, a call not compared with the DNA. TRBV21-1 represents a pseudogene. The CDR3 contains 16 residues. CDR3 loop: CASSILGLAPKETQYF. DNA of the CDR3: TGTGCCAGCAGCATCCTCGGACTAGCGCCTAAGGAGACCCAGTACTTC.